Below, one T cell receptor beta chain is given with its context. The V segment lost 7 bases and the J segment 6 bases; nucleotides outside the gene matches: 8. Germline V CDR1 and CDR2: LNHDA, SQIVND (reference sequence). This CDR3 region has 15 residues. What was amplified from RNA transcripts were TCR beta CDR3 regions. HTBI primers were the set used in a first-round RT-PCR of the TCR CDR3. MiXCR, applied by TCRdb to the multiplex PCR reads, yields one record per CDR3 protein. The data show about 410,000 distinct CDR3 sequences, approximately 15% seen once. The data derive from a study of T cells in Graves' hyperthyroidism and ophthalmopathy.

Sequenced material: blood. The clonotype was recovered from a man aged 18 to 29 with Graves' ophthalmopathy. The V gene is TRBV19, the J gene TRBJ2-2; 10 bases match TRBD1. The CDR3: CASIPGQGMSGELFF. For the CDR3, the DNA is TGTGCCAGTATCCCGGGACAGGGGATGTCCGGGGAGCTGTTTTTT.